This T cell receptor beta chain was profiled in a study of Ad26.COV2.S vaccination and SARS-CoV-2 variants. Treatment noted: around 19 received Ad26.COV2.S at low or high dose, single or two shots; about 5 received placebo; per-sample allocation not given. Following the first vaccine or placebo injection, samples were taken on day 63. Some clones are missing from TCRdb's copy, which holds only in-frame ones; the method was immunoSEQ multiplex PCR. This sample has 350,000 to 450,000 clones; approximately 90% occur once, and the top ten carry around 2%. This CDR3 spans 15 amino acids. Germline trimming cut 8 bases from V and 0 bases from J; bases unmatched to any gene: 7. The germline gives CDR1 MNHEY, CDR2 SMNVEV (reference sequence).

The chain links TRBV27 to TRBJ2-1, with 7 positions matching TRBD2. The material was peripheral blood, obtained in a trial of Ad26.COV2.S vaccine versus placebo. The sequence derives from a person aged 18-65 years who received the Ad26.COV2.S COVID-19 vaccine or a placebo. The CDR3 DNA is TGTGCCAGCGGCCGGGGGGAATACTCCTACAATGAGCAGTTCTTC. Translation: CASGRGEYSYNEQFF.